A selection of T cell receptor beta chains follows, all from one sample in a study of vaccination and CD4 T cells after COVID-19. TCRdb fed the PCR reads into MiXCR, producing one record per CDR3 protein. Among 13,000 or so distinct CDR3 sequences listed, 27% were seen once. No antigen has been identified for these receptors. The sample consisted of CD4+ T cells from blood, cultured in vitro. These receptors all come from a human donor who had recovered from COVID-19. Each CDR3 is given with its conserved first and last residue. A D gene is named only where the DNA matches it firmly. Only part of the rows carry a size: once, few, many, or a class if the clone is expanded.

clone size	D gene	V gene	J gene	CDR3 DNA	CDR3 protein
NA	TRBD1	TRBV6-5	TRBJ2-7	TGTGCCAGCAGTTACTCGACCGGGACAGGCGATTCCTACGAGCAGTACTTC	CASSYSTGTGDSYEQYF
NA	NA	TRBV6-1	TRBJ1-6	TGTGCCAGCTTACAGGTGGTCAATTCACCCCTCCACTTT	CASLQVVNSPLHF
NA	TRBD2	TRBV18	TRBJ2-3	TGTGCCAGCTCACCCTTCGGCGGGGGACGCACAGATACGCAGTATTTT	CASSPFGGGRTDTQYF
few	NA	TRBV9	TRBJ1-5	TGTGCCAGCAGTGGGTCCCGGACGGGAGAATACCAGCCCCAGCATTTT	CASSGSRTGEYQPQHF
NA	NA	TRBV15	TRBJ1-1	TGTGCCACCAGCAGAGAAGGTCTAAAGGTTTTCTTT	CATSREGLKVFF
NA	TRBD1	TRBV30	TRBJ1-4	TGTGCCTGGGACCGGACAGGGAGTAATGAAAAACTGTTTTTT	CAWDRTGSNEKLFF
NA	NA	TRBV4-1	TRBJ2-1	TGCGCCAGCAGCCGACTACTAGGTTATGAGCAGTTCTTC	CASSRLLGYEQFF
NA	TRBD2	TRBV7-9	TRBJ2-3	TGTGCCAGCAGCTCCGATGGGCGGGGGAGCACAGATACGCAGTATTTT	CASSSDGRGSTDTQYF
medium-sized	NA	TRBV20-1	TRBJ1-2	TGCAGTGCTAGTGGGACGGACTATGGCTACACCTTC	CSASGTDYGYTF
NA	NA	TRBV6-5	TRBJ1-5	TGTGCCAGCAGTTACTCGACCGGGGGCAATCAGCCCCAGCATTTT	CASSYSTGGNQPQHF
NA	TRBD2	TRBV6-2/TRBV6-3	TRBJ2-1	TGTGCCAGCAGTTATGAGCGGGGGATACTAAGCTCCTACAATGAGCAGTTCTTC	CASSYERGILSSYNEQFF
NA	TRBD2	TRBV4-1	TRBJ2-2	TGCGCCAGCAGCCAAGCGGGGGGGCGATTCACCGGGGAGCTGTTTTTT	CASSQAGGRFTGELFF
few	NA	TRBV30	TRBJ1-1	TGTGCCTGGACTTCTGGAGATTTAGGGCGCACTGAAGCTTTCTTT	CAWTSGDLGRTEAFF
few	TRBD2	TRBV15	TRBJ2-2	TGTGCCACCAGCAGTCTCAGGACTAGCGATACCGGGGAGCTGTTTTTT	CATSSLRTSDTGELFF
few	TRBD2	TRBV7-6	TRBJ2-5	TGTGCCAGCAGCTTAGGCGGGGGGGGAGAGACCCAGTACTTC	CASSLGGGGETQYF
NA	NA	TRBV3-1	TRBJ1-4	TGTGCCAGCAGCCAAGGGTTTTATAATGAAAAACTGTTTTTT	CASSQGFYNEKLFF
few	NA	TRBV19	TRBJ1-2	TGTGCCAGTAGTGCCACGCGGGGCGACTATGGCTACACCTTC	CASSATRGDYGYTF
NA	TRBD1	TRBV19	TRBJ1-5	TGTGCCAGTAGTATATCCGGACAGGAGTATAGCAATCAGCCCCAGCATTTT	CASSISGQEYSNQPQHF
NA	NA	TRBV11-2	TRBJ1-4	TGTGCCAGCAGCTCCCTACGGGACGGTGAAAAACTGTTTTTT	CASSSLRDGEKLFF
NA	NA	TRBV7-2	TRBJ2-7	TGTGCCAGCAGCTTAGGTGCCGAGCAGTACTTC	CASSLGAEQYF
few	NA	TRBV5-1	TRBJ2-2	TGCGCCAGCAGCCTTAGGGACACCGGGGAGCTGTTTTTT	CASSLRDTGELFF
NA	TRBD2	TRBV7-8	TRBJ2-3	TGTGCCAGCAGCCTCCGCCTAGCGGGGGGTGCGAGCACAGATACGCAGTATTTT	CASSLRLAGGASTDTQYF
NA	NA	TRBV5-8	TRBJ1-1	TGTGCCAGCAGCTACCCCGGGGGGGCGGGCACTGAAGCTTTCTTT	CASSYPGGAGTEAFF
few	NA	TRBV19	TRBJ1-1	TGTGCCAGTAGTATCGGGACATCTGGAGCTTTCTTT	CASSIGTSGAFF
NA	NA	TRBV25-1	TRBJ1-4	TGTGCCAGCAGTGATCAGACAGCGCTGGGTGAAAAACTGTTTTTT	CASSDQTALGEKLFF
NA	NA	TRBV30	TRBJ1-4	TGTGCCTGGAGTGAGACAAAGGAAAAACTGTTTTTT	CAWSETKEKLFF
NA	TRBD1	TRBV12-3/TRBV12-4	TRBJ1-6	TGTGCCAGCAGTGGGACAGGGGACAATTCACCCCTCCACTTT	CASSGTGDNSPLHF
NA	NA	TRBV4-1	TRBJ1-4	TGCGCCAGCAGCCAAGTTCTACTCATAGTGGAAAAACTGTTTTTT	CASSQVLLIVEKLFF
NA	TRBD1	TRBV11-2	TRBJ2-7	TGTGCCAGCAGCTGGCGAGCCGGGACAGGAGGAAACGAGCAGTACTTC	CASSWRAGTGGNEQYF
NA	NA	TRBV4-1	TRBJ1-1	TGCGCCAGCAGCCAGCCGTTGACTTTTCTAACCCCCTATGAAGCTTTCTTT	CASSQPLTFLTPYEAFF
few	TRBD2	TRBV5-4	TRBJ2-3	TGTGCCAGCAGCTTGGCCGGGACTAGCGGCACAGATACGCAGTATTTT	CASSLAGTSGTDTQYF
NA	NA	TRBV5-5	TRBJ1-2	TGTGCCAGCAGCCCCCAGGGAAACTATGGCTACACCTTC	CASSPQGNYGYTF
few	NA	TRBV5-1	TRBJ1-2	TGCGCCAGCAGCTCTGACGGGGCAGGATCGAGGGGCTACACCTTC	CASSSDGAGSRGYTF
NA	NA	TRBV6-1	TRBJ1-5	TGTGCCAGCACGGCGGGGGGAACTAGCAATCAGCCCCAGCATTTT	CASTAGGTSNQPQHF
NA	NA	TRBV20-1	TRBJ1-2	TGCAGTGCTGTTCAGGGGAATAGCGGCTACACCTTC	CSAVQGNSGYTF
NA	TRBD1	TRBV6-1	TRBJ2-5	TGTGCCAGCAGAACAGGGGGGCGCTGGGAGACCCAGTACTTC	CASRTGGRWETQYF
few	NA	TRBV6-1	TRBJ2-3	TGTGCCAGCAGCCCGAATGTCGATAGCACAGATACGCAGTATTTT	CASSPNVDSTDTQYF
few	NA	TRBV7-9	TRBJ1-2	TGTGCCAGCAGTGGGAATGAGGGCTATAACTATGGCTACACCTTC	CASSGNEGYNYGYTF
NA	NA	TRBV20-1	TRBJ2-5	TGCAGTGCTAGCATGGTCCGGGTGACCCTAGAGACCCAGTACTTC	CSASMVRVTLETQYF
few	NA	TRBV20-1	TRBJ2-5	TGCAGTGCTAGACAAGAGACCCAGTACTTC	CSARQETQYF
few	TRBD2	TRBV6-1	TRBJ2-3	TGTGCCAGCAGTGAGCCCCTAGCGGGGAGCACAGATACGCAGTATTTT	CASSEPLAGSTDTQYF
NA	TRBD2	TRBV5-1	TRBJ2-1	TGCGCCAGCAGCCACGGACTAGCGGCAGATGAGCAGTTCTTC	CASSHGLAADEQFF
NA	NA	TRBV10-2	TRBJ1-1	TGCGCCAGCGAAGAGGAAAGGGGGACTGAAGCTTTCTTT	CASEEERGTEAFF
NA	TRBD1	TRBV4-1	TRBJ1-1	TGCGCCAGCAGCCACCCTCCGGGGGGACAGACGAAAGCTTTCTTT	CASSHPPGGQTKAFF
NA	NA	TRBV20-1	TRBJ2-6	TGCAGTGCCGAAAATCCGCGTGCCAACGTCCTGACTTTC	CSAENPRANVLTF
once	NA	TRBV4-3	TRBJ1-4	TGCGCCAGCAGCCAAGAAAGCGACCGAGACAGACCTAATGAAAAACTGTTTTTT	CASSQESDRDRPNEKLFF
few	TRBD1	TRBV4-1	TRBJ1-4	TGCGCCAGCAGCCAAGGGGGGACAGGGGCGGATGAAAAACTGTTTTTT	CASSQGGTGADEKLFF
few	NA	TRBV30	TRBJ1-2	TGTGCCTGGAGTGGTTCGGCCGGGCGAGGGGGCTACACCTTC	CAWSGSAGRGGYTF
few	TRBD1	TRBV4-3	TRBJ1-2	TGCGCCAGCAGCCAAGGATGGGGGACAGGGGGCTCAGATGGCTACACCTTC	CASSQGWGTGGSDGYTF
few	TRBD1	TRBV7-8	TRBJ1-1	TGTGCCAGCAGAGCCGACAGGGAGGGTTCCGTAGAAGCTTTCTTT	CASRADREGSVEAFF
NA	NA	TRBV11-3	TRBJ2-2	TGTGCCAGCAGCTTTGACAGTGAAAAGACCGGGGAGCTGTTTTTT	CASSFDSEKTGELFF
NA	NA	TRBV30	TRBJ1-2	TGTGCCTGGGGTGTACAGCGGGCAGGGGAGTCGGGCTACACCTTC	CAWGVQRAGESGYTF
few	NA	TRBV30	TRBJ1-1	TGTGCCTGGACTCTCGACCGGAACACTGAAGCTTTCTTT	CAWTLDRNTEAFF